This passage covers 21 T cell receptor beta chains from one sample sequenced in a study of technical replicates of blood from a handful of donors. Generated by immunoSEQ multiplex PCR, the TCRdb table keeps only in-frame clones and is missing some. The sample holds approximately 75,000 clones, approximately 78% seen once. Sequenced input: PBMCs. All receptors come from a human donor in good health. Some clones in this sample may be carry-over from other donors' samples.

V and J are TRBV9 and TRBJ2-1; D remains ambiguous. This CDR3 is 14 amino acids long. Trimming pared 2 bases from V and 9 bases from J, leaving 15 bases between. Germline CDR1 SGDLS, CDR2 YYNGEE. In nucleotides, the CDR3 is TGTGCCAGCAGCGTTGCGGCTAGATTAAGTGAGCAGTTCTTC. Its protein is CASSVAARLSEQFF.

The table lists this clone with a count of one. This rearrangement joins TRBV7-6 to TRBJ1-2; D might be TRBD1 (5 bases). Per germline, CDR1 SGHVS and CDR2 FNYEAQ. The V end lost 5 bases, the J end lost 8 bases, and 18 bases lay between the germline ends. There are 14 residues in the CDR3. The CDR3 region has the DNA TGTGCCAGCAGCGCTCAGGAGTGGGGGGGAGGCTACACCTTC. It is translated as CASSAQEWGGGYTF.

This chain links TRBV7-2 with TRBJ2-1, with 8 bases fitting TRBD2. CDR1 and CDR2 from the germline V gene are SGHTA and FQGNSA. Trimming cost V 5 bases and J 2 bases; bases outside gene matches: 8. There are 16 residues in the CDR3. CDR3 bases: TGTGCCAGCAGCCCTCGGGGGGGTCGGGCCTACAATGAGCAGTTCTTC. The encoded protein is CASSPRGGRAYNEQFF. The full variable domain, rest sourced from reference TRBV7-2 and TRBJ2-1, is GAGVSQSPSNKVTEKGKDVELRCDPISGHTALYWYRQSLGQGLEFLIYFQGNSAPDKSGLPSDRFSAERTGGSVSTLTIQRTQQEDSAVYLCASSPRGGRAYNEQFFGPGTRLTVL.

The chain uses TRBV27 and TRBJ1-1; TRBD1 might be the D (5 bases). Germline CDR1 is MNHEY and CDR2 is SMNVEV (reference sequence). The V end was cut by 5 bases, the J end by 0 bases, with 22 bases between. This CDR3 is 18 amino acids long. CDR3: CASSRGGAGQAVNTEAFF. The CDR3 nucleotides read TGTGCCAGCAGTCGCGGTGGGGCGGGGCAAGCCGTGAACACTGAAGCTTTCTTT.

J is TRBJ1-1 and V is TRBV5-1, with no clear D. V lost 1 base and J lost 4, with 14 bases in between. Germline values: CDR1 SGHRS, CDR2 YFSETQ. This CDR3 has 15 amino acids. The CDR3 loop is CASSLRPGEGTEAFF. The CDR3 region has the DNA TGCGCCAGCAGCTTGCGGCCCGGGGAGGGCACTGAAGCTTTCTTT.

The chain combines TRBV7-3 with TRBJ2-5, with TRBD2 identical over 7 bases. Per germline, CDR1 SGHTA and CDR2 FQGTGA. V was pared by 1 base and J by 1 base, with 3 bases of the junction left unmatched. This CDR3 spans 15 amino acids. This CDR3 reads CASSLRRESQETQYF. The CDR3 nucleotides are TGTGCCAGCAGCTTAAGGCGGGAGTCCCAAGAGACCCAGTACTTC.

This chain uses TRBV6-1 with TRBJ2-7; D may be TRBD1 (5 bases). Germline CDR1 MNHNS, CDR2 SASEGT. The germline V and J ends were trimmed by 8 bases and 1 base, with 15 bases remaining between them. The CDR3 runs to 14 residues. The CDR3 reads CASSIRRASYEQYF. The CDR3 DNA sequence: TGTGCCAGCTCAATTCGCAGGGCGTCCTACGAGCAGTACTTC.

This clone has a handful of counts. The gene calls are TRBV18 and TRBJ2-1; no firm D call. Germline V CDR1 and CDR2: KGHSH, LQKENI. This CDR3 region has 13 residues. The V end was cut by 3 bases, the J end by 10 bases, with 13 bases between. The CDR3 bases are TGTGCCAGCTCACCCTACTTCGACGGGGAGCAGTTCTTC. Translated: CASSPYFDGEQFF.

The chain joins TRBV5-6 to TRBJ1-1, with 9 bases fitting TRBD1. Germline CDR1 SGHDT, CDR2 YYEEEE. V dropped 4 bases and J dropped 4; count of bases not matched to a gene: 8. The CDR3 length is 15 residues. The CDR3 DNA sequence: TGTGCCAGCAGCGCAACAGGGGGCCGGGGCACTGAAGCTTTCTTT. Protein sequence: CASSATGGRGTEAFF. Using reference TRBV5-6 and TRBJ1-1 for the parts outside the CDR3, the full variable domain is DAGVTQSPTHLIKTRGQQVTLRCSPKSGHDTVSWYQQALGQGPQFIFQYYEEEERQRGNFPDRFSGHQFPNYSSELNVNALLLGDSALYLCASSATGGRGTEAFFGQGTRLTVV.

This clone showed up just once. The chain combines TRBV2 with TRBJ1-6; maybe TRBD1 (5 bases). The length of the CDR3 is 16 residues. V was shortened by 5 bases and J by 10 bases, with 21 bases between the two germline ends. CDR1 SNHLY and CDR2 FYNNEI come from the germline V gene. The CDR3 bases are TGTGCCAGCAGTACCAATTCAGGAGGGGATGGGTCACCCCTCCACTTT. The encoded protein is CASSTNSGGDGSPLHF.

This chain links TRBV4-3 with TRBJ1-2, with D maybe TRBD1 (5 bases). Trimming took 0 bases from V and 3 from J, leaving 11 bases between them. Looked up from germline, CDR1 is LGHNA and CDR2 is YSLEER. CDR3 length: 15 amino acids. The CDR3 protein is CASSQDRGGYYGYTF. The DNA for the CDR3 is TGCGCCAGCAGCCAAGATCGGGGGGGGTACTATGGCTACACCTTC.

The chain couples TRBV10-3 to TRBJ1-4; no firm D call. The germline V and J ends were trimmed by 8 bases and 8 bases, with 9 bases remaining between them. The CDR3 is 11 residues long. In germline, CDR1 is ENHRY, CDR2 SYGVKD. For the CDR3, the DNA is TGTGCCATCGCCTCGGGGGAAAAACTGTTTTTT. This encodes CAIASGEKLFF.

The chain is built from TRBV29-1 and TRBJ2-7; 11 bases match TRBD2. Trimming removed 6 bases from V and 2 bases from J; junction bases left unmatched: 12. Germline CDR1 reads SQVTM; CDR2 reads ANQGSEA. The CDR3 totals 16 residues. CDR3 in amino acids: CSVGGTSGTLPYEQYF. DNA of the CDR3: TGCAGCGTGGGAGGGACTAGCGGAACTCTCCCCTACGAGCAGTACTTC.

The V and J genes are TRBV7-8 and TRBJ1-2; 8 positions agree with TRBD1. The germline gives CDR1 SGHVS, CDR2 FQNEAQ. CDR3 length equals 13 residues. The V gene end was trimmed by 1 base and the J gene end by 5 bases; junction bases not matched to a gene: 0. CDR3 nucleotides: TGTGCCAGCAGCTTAGGACAGGGGTATGGCTACACCTTC. Amino acids: CASSLGQGYGYTF.

This clone was recorded once. The chain has TRBV14 and TRBJ2-7; 7 bases are a match to TRBD2. The CDR3 runs to 17 residues. Germline CDR1 and CDR2: SGHDN and FVKESK. V trimming: 3 bases; J trimming: 0 bases; junction bases outside the gene matches: 11. The CDR3 DNA follows: TGTGCCAGCAGCCACTTTACTGGGGACTACCCCTCCTACGAGCAGTACTTC. Its translation is CASSHFTGDYPSYEQYF.

This chain uses TRBV29-1 with TRBJ1-2, with D tentatively TRBD1 (5 bases). The length of the CDR3 is 14 residues. Trimming stripped 1 base from V and 7 bases from J, with 16 bases between. CDR1 and CDR2 (germline): SQVTM, ANQGSEA. This CDR3 is CSVEGGAQSFGYTF. CDR3 in DNA: TGCAGCGTTGAAGGGGGCGCACAATCTTTTGGCTACACCTTC.

The chain links TRBV19 to TRBJ1-1, with a possible D match to TRBD1 (6 bases). The CDR3 spans 16 residues. V shed 1 base and J shed 5 bases, with 17 bases lying between them. Germline V CDR1 and CDR2: LNHDA, SQIVND (reference sequence). CDR3: CASSIVSQGVRTEAFF. The DNA for the CDR3 is TGTGCCAGTAGTATAGTTTCACAGGGAGTTCGGACTGAAGCTTTCTTT.

This chain joins TRBV5-6 and TRBJ2-7; 8 bases match TRBD2. The CDR3 covers 14 residues. Germline CDR1 is SGHDT and CDR2 is YYEEEE. Germline trimming cut 6 bases from V and 4 bases from J; bases unmatched to any gene: 9. CDR3 bases: TGTGCCAGCATCGAAGCGGGAGCGCAATACGAGCAGTACTTC. Amino acid sequence: CASIEAGAQYEQYF. Combining the CDR3 with reference TRBV5-6 and TRBJ2-7 gives the whole variable domain DAGVTQSPTHLIKTRGQQVTLRCSPKSGHDTVSWYQQALGQGPQFIFQYYEEEERQRGNFPDRFSGHQFPNYSSELNVNALLLGDSALYLCASIEAGAQYEQYFGPGTRLTVT.

The rearrangement uses TRBV30 and TRBJ1-4; no reliable D call. CDR3 size: 10 residues. Trimming stripped 5 bases from V and 8 bases from J, with 6 bases between. Germline V CDR1 and CDR2: GTSNPN, SVGIG (reference sequence). CDR3 amino acids: CAWGREKLFF. The CDR3 DNA reads TGTGCCTGGGGGAGGGAAAAACTGTTTTTT.

This clone was detected once. The chain employs TRBV30 and TRBJ2-3; 11 nucleotides line up with TRBD2. CDR3 size: 16 residues. Looked up from germline, CDR1 is GTSNPN and CDR2 is SVGIG (reference sequence). The J segment lost 4 bases and the V segment lost 4 bases, leaving 10 bases of the junction unmatched. As DNA, the CDR3 is TGTGCCTGGACGCCAAGAACTAGCGGGAGCGCAGATACGCAGTATTTT. Protein product: CAWTPRTSGSADTQYF.

CDR3 DNA: TGCGCCAGCCGGACAGGGGGGGACTATGGCTACACCTTC. This gives the protein CASRTGGDYGYTF. This rearrangement joins TRBV5-1 to TRBJ1-2, with TRBD1 identical over 10 bases. V trimming: 7 bases; J trimming: 3 bases; junction bases outside the gene matches: 3. Germline V gives CDR1 SGHRS, CDR2 YFSETQ. This CDR3 is built from 13 residues. Full variable domain (rest looked up from reference TRBV5-1 and TRBJ1-2): KAGVTQTPRYLIKTRGQQVTLSCSPISGHRSVSWYQQTPGQGLQFLFEYFSETQRNKGNFPGRFSGRQFSNSRSEMNVSTLELGDSALYLCASRTGGDYGYTFGSGTRLTVV.